This T cell receptor beta chain was observed in a study of shared clonotypes between healthy human individuals. This table comes from immunoSEQ multiplex PCR, and its TCRdb copy is limited to in-frame clones, with some not included. The sample consists of millions of clones, roughly 94% of them appearing once. Naive CD8 cells, CD45RO-negative and positively selected for CCR7, excluded terminally differentiated effector memory CD45RA+ cells. Of note for this clone: The antigen is undetermined. A read error may produce the germline difference seen at one junction end.

Study observations and caveats: Apart from blood, nothing was sampled; tissue repertoires likely differ. Memory subsets generally showed lower estimated richness than naive subsets. For naive CD4 cells, roughly 5.5% of clonotypes were shared across several donors.

This CDR3 is built from 13 residues. Germline V gene data show CDR1 as SGHNT and CDR2 as YYREEE (reference sequence). Sequenced sample: naive CD8+ T cells sorted from blood. The receptor was derived from a man aged 18 to 29 in good health. V and J are TRBV5-4 and TRBJ2-3; either TRBD1 or TRBD2 may supply D (5 bases each). The CDR3 DNA is TGTGCCAGCAGCTTCGATGGGGCCTACTCGGGGCATTTT. Translation: CASSFDGAYSGHF. The full variable domain, its missing parts supplied by reference TRBV5-4 and TRBJ2-3, is ETGVTQSPTHLIKTRGQQVTLRCSSQSGHNTVSWYQQALGQGPQFIFQYYREEENGRGNFPPRFSGLQFPNYSSELNVNALELDDSALYLCASSFDGAYSGHFGPGTRLTVL.